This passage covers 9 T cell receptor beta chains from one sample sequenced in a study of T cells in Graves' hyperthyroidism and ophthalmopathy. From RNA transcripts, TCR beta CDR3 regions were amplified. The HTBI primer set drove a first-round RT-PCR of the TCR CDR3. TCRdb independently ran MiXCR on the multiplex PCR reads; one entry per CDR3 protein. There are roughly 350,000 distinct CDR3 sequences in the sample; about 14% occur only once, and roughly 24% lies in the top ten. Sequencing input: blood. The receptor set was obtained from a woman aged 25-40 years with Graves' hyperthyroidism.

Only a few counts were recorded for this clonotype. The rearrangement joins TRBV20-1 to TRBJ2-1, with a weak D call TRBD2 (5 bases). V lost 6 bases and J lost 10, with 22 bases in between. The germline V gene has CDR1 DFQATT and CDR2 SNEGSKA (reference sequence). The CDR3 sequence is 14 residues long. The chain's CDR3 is CSAAPGLLGREQFF. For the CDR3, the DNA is TGCAGTGCCGCACCGGGGTTACTAGGACGAGAGCAGTTCTTC.

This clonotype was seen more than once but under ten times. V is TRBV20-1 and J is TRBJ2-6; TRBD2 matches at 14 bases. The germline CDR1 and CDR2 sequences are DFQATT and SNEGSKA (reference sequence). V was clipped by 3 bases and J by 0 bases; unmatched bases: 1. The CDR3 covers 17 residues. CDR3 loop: CSARGLAGVSGANVLTF. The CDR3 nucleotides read TGCAGTGCTAGGGGACTAGCGGGAGTCTCTGGGGCCAACGTCCTGACTTTC.

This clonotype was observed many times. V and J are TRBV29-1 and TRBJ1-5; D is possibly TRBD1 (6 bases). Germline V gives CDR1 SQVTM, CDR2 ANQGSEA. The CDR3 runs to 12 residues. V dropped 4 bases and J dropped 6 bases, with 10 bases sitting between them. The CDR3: CSVAGAGQPQHF. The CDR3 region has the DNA TGCAGCGTTGCGGGGGCGGGTCAGCCCCAGCATTTT.

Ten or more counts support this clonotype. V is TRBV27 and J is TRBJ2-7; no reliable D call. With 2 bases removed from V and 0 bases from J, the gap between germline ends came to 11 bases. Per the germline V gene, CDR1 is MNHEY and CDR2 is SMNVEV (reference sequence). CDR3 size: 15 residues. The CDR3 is CASSLTSQSSYEQYF. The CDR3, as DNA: TGTGCCAGCAGTTTAACTTCCCAGAGCTCCTACGAGCAGTACTTC.

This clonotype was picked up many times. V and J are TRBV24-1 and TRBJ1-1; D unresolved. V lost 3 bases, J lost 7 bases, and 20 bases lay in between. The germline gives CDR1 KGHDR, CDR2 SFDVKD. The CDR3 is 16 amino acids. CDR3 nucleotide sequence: TGTGCCACCAGTGATCGGCCGCCCCACCGTAACGGTGAAGCTTTCTTT. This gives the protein CATSDRPPHRNGEAFF.

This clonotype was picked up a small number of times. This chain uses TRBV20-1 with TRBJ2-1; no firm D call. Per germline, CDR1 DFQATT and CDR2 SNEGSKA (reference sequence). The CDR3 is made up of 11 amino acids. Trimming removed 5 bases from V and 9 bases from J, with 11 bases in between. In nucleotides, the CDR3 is TGCAGTGCTGACTTTGAGCCTGAGCAGTTCTTC. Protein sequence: CSADFEPEQFF.

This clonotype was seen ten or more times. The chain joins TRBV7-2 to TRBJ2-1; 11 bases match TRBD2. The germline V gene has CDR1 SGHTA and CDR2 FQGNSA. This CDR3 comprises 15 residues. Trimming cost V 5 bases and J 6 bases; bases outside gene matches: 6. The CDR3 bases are TGTGCCAGCAGCCCCGATGGGACTAGCGGCAATGAGCAGTTCTTC. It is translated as CASSPDGTSGNEQFF.

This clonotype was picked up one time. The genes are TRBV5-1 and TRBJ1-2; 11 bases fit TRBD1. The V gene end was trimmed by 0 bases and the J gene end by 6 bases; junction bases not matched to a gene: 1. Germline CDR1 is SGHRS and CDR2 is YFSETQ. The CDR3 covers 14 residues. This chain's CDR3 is CASSLEGQGDGYTF. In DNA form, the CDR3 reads TGCGCCAGCAGCTTGGAGGGACAGGGGGATGGCTACACCTTC. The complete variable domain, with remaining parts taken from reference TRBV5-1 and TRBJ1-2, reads KAGVTQTPRYLIKTRGQQVTLSCSPISGHRSVSWYQQTPGQGLQFLFEYFSETQRNKGNFPGRFSGRQFSNSRSEMNVSTLELGDSALYLCASSLEGQGDGYTFGSGTRLTVV.

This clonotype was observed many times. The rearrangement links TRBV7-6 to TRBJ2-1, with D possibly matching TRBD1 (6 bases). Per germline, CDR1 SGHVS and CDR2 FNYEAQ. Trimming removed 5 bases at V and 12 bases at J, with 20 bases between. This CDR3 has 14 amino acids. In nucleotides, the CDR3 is TGTGCCAGCAGCCCCGGGACATTCAACGAGGGGCAGTTCTTC. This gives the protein CASSPGTFNEGQFF.